This entry lists 16 T cell receptor beta chains sequenced from one sample in a study of T cell repertoires in cytomegalovirus infection. These TCRs' antigens remain unknown. TCRdb reprocessed the reads via MiXCR and lists one record per CDR3 protein. The profile shows approximately 500,000 distinct CDR3 sequences, around 35% of them singletons. The specimen comprised cultured PBMCs, sampled from culture after CMV antigen stimulation. The receptors were sampled from a human donor in good health (CMV status not recorded). Some clones in this sample may be carry-over from other donors' samples.

The rearrangement joins TRBV6-6 to TRBJ2-3, with 8 bases aligning to TRBD1. Trimming at V came to 6 bases and at J to 0 bases, leaving 11 bases not matched to a gene. CDR3 length: 17 residues. Germline V gives CDR1 MNHNY, CDR2 SVGAGI (reference sequence). CDR3 region: CASRSDRAWRSTDTQYF. The CDR3 nucleotides read TGTGCCAGCAGATCGGACAGGGCGTGGAGGAGCACAGATACGCAGTATTTT.

The table lists this clonotype with a few counts. The genes are TRBV12-3 or TRBV12-4 and TRBJ2-1; TRBD1 agrees at 9 bases. The CDR3 loop spans 15 amino acids. The junction had 8 bases not matched to a gene; V was cut back by 6 bases and J by 5 bases. CDR3 nucleotides: TGTGCCAGCAGAAACCGGGACAGGGAAAACAATGAGCAGTTCTTC. Its translation: CASRNRDRENNEQFF.

The chain has TRBV12-3 or TRBV12-4 and TRBJ1-2; D call uncertain. V gave up 1 base and J gave up 8 bases, with 8 bases separating them. This CDR3 comprises 12 residues. CDR3 amino acids: CASSLDPGGYTF. In DNA, the CDR3 is TGTGCCAGCAGTTTAGACCCTGGGGGCTACACCTTC.

In its sample, this clonotype was seen a few times. V is TRBV7-2 and J is TRBJ2-2; TRBD2 matches 9 bases. Germline lookup yields CDR1 SGHTA and CDR2 FQGNSA. This CDR3 is 16 amino acids long. V trimming: 1 base; J trimming: 5 bases; junction bases outside the gene matches: 5. Here the CDR3 reads CASSLDLAGRTGELFF. In DNA, the CDR3 is TGTGCCAGCAGCTTAGACCTAGCGGGAAGGACCGGGGAGCTGTTTTTT.

This clonotype was counted between two and nine times. The genes are TRBV20-1 and TRBJ2-1, with 12 bases identical to TRBD2. V dropped 6 bases and J dropped 3; count of bases not matched to a gene: 3. This CDR3 has 14 residues. CDR1 and CDR2 (germline): DFQATT, SNEGSKA (reference sequence). CDR3 bases: TGCAGTGCCCTGGGACTAGCGGGCTACAATGAGCAGTTCTTC. Encoded protein: CSALGLAGYNEQFF.

V usage is TRBV4-1 and J usage is TRBJ2-3, with D possibly matching TRBD1 (5 bases). This CDR3 has 13 amino acids. Germline V gives CDR1 MGHRA, CDR2 YSYEKL. The V gene lost 4 bases and the J gene lost 8 bases, with 13 bases spanning the gap. The CDR3 coding sequence is TGCGCCAGCAGCCCACGTTCAGGGATTACGCAGTATTTT. Protein sequence: CASSPRSGITQYF.

The rearrangement joins TRBV6-2 or TRBV6-3 to TRBJ1-5; D is uncertain. Looked up from germline, CDR1 is MNHEY and CDR2 is SVGEGT. The V and J ends lost 2 bases and 5 bases respectively, with 7 bases between them. This CDR3 spans 13 amino acids. The CDR3 nucleotides read TGTGCCAGCAGTTACGCTCGGGATCAGCCCCAGCATTTT. This encodes CASSYARDQPQHF.

The chain has TRBV20-1 and TRBJ2-7, with D perhaps TRBD2 (5 bases). The germline gives CDR1 DFQATT, CDR2 SNEGSKA (reference sequence). The CDR3 has 12 amino acids. V lost 0 bases and J 4 bases, leaving 7 bases between the germline ends. The CDR3 region has the DNA TGCAGTGCTAGAGATAGGGAGTACGAGCAGTACTTC. Its protein product is CSARDREYEQYF.

This clonotype was seen a few times. The chain recombines TRBV27 with TRBJ2-1; TRBD2 aligns across 7 bases. The CDR3 loop spans 15 amino acids. With 6 bases clipped from V and 4 bases from J, the junction kept 9 bases outside the gene matches. Germline CDR1 MNHEY, CDR2 SMNVEV (reference sequence). CDR3 nucleotide sequence: TGTGCCAGCAGGGTGGGGGACTACCAATACAATGAGCAGTTCTTC. The encoded protein is CASRVGDYQYNEQFF.

The gene calls are TRBV5-1 and TRBJ2-3; perhaps TRBD1 as D (6 bases). Trimming pared 4 bases from V and 7 bases from J, leaving 19 bases between. The CDR3 runs to 15 residues. Germline V gene lookup returns CDR1 SGHRS and CDR2 YFSETQ. The CDR3 loop reads CASSGDTQKGNTQYF. In nucleotides, the CDR3 is TGCGCCAGCAGCGGGGACACCCAAAAAGGGAATACGCAGTATTTT.

This clonotype was detected many times. The J gene is TRBJ2-5, the V gene TRBV18, with TRBD1 matching 7 bases. CDR1 and CDR2 (germline): KGHSH, LQKENI. V lost 3 bases, J lost 7 bases, and 8 bases stayed unmatched. The CDR3 sequence is 14 residues long. The CDR3 region is CASSPVTGIATQYF. CDR3 DNA: TGTGCCAGCTCACCGGTGACAGGGATCGCGACCCAGTACTTC. The variable domain in full, with the rest retrieved from reference TRBV18 and TRBJ2-5, is NAGVMQNPRHLVRRRGQEARLRCSPMKGHSHVYWYRQLPEEGLKFMVYLQKENIIDESGMPKERFSAEFPKEGPSILRIQQVVRGDSAAYFCASSPVTGIATQYFGPGTRLLVL.

V gene TRBV24-1 combines with J gene TRBJ1-1; no clear D gene. V shed 5 bases and J shed 1 base, with 4 bases lying between them. The CDR3 runs 12 residues. Germline V gene sequence: CDR1 KGHDR, CDR2 SFDVKD. The CDR3 spells CATSGPNTEAFF. CDR3 bases: TGTGCCACCAGTGGGCCGAACACTGAAGCTTTCTTT.

J is TRBJ2-1 and V is TRBV6-1, with D unclear. The germline gives CDR1 MNHNS, CDR2 SASEGT. The V end lost 5 bases, the J end lost 8 bases, and 7 bases lay between the germline ends. This CDR3 is built from 11 residues. The CDR3: CASSPIDEQFF. CDR3 DNA sequence: TGTGCCAGCAGTCCAATCGATGAGCAGTTCTTC.

A few counts support this clonotype. The chain joins TRBV20-1 to TRBJ2-3; a possible D gene is TRBD2 (5 bases). The V end lost 1 base, the J end lost 4 bases, and 9 bases lay between the germline ends. Germline V gene lookup returns CDR1 DFQATT and CDR2 SNEGSKA (reference sequence). The CDR3 spans 13 residues. CDR3 DNA: TGCAGTGCTAGAGGGGCGGGCGCAGATACGCAGTATTTT. Its translation: CSARGAGADTQYF.

This clonotype was seen a handful of times. The rearrangement links TRBV27 to TRBJ2-7; TRBD1 agrees at 7 bases. The germline V gene has CDR1 MNHEY and CDR2 SMNVEV (reference sequence). The CDR3 extends over 14 amino acids. J was trimmed by 0 bases and V by 5 bases; bases with no gene match: 4. The CDR3, as DNA: TGTGCCAGCAGTCGACAGGGAGTCTCCTACGAGCAGTACTTC. This gives the protein CASSRQGVSYEQYF.

V gene TRBV27 combines with J gene TRBJ2-5; the D gene is possibly TRBD2 (5 bases). In germline, CDR1 is MNHEY, CDR2 SMNVEV (reference sequence). V was pared by 5 bases and J by 5 bases, with 12 bases between. The CDR3 length is 13 residues. CDR3 residues: CASSVTSWETQYF. As DNA, the CDR3 is TGTGCCAGCAGTGTCACTAGTTGGGAGACCCAGTACTTC.